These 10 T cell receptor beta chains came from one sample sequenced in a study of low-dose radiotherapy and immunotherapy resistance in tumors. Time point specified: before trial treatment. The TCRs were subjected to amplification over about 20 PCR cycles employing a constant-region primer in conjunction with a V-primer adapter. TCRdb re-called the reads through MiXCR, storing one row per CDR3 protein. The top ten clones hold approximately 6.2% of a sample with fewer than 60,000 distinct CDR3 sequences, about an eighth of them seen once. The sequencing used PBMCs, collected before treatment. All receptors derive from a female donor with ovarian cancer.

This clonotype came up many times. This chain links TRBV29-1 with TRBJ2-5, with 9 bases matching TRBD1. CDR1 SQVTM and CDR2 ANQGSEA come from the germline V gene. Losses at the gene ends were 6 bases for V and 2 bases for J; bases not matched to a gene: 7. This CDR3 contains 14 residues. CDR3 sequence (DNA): TGCAGCGTGACCCGGGACAGGGTTCAAGAGACCCAGTACTTC. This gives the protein CSVTRDRVQETQYF.

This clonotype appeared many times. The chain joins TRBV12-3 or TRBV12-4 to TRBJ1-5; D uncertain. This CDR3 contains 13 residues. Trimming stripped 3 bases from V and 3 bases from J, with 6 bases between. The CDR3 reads CASSLGPNQPQHF. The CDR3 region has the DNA TGTGCCAGCAGTTTGGGCCCCAATCAGCCCCAGCATTTT.

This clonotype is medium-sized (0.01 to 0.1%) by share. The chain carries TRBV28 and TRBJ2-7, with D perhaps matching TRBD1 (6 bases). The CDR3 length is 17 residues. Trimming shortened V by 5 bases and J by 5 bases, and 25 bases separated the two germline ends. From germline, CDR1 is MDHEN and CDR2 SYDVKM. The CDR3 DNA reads TGTGCCAGCAGTACGGCAGCACAGGGAGCGACTGGCGACGAGCAGTACTTC. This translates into CASSTAAQGATGDEQYF.

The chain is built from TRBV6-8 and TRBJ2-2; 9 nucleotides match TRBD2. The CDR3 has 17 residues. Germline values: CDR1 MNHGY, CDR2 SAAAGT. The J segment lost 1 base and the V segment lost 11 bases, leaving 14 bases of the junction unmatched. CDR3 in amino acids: CAAAGLAGSLNTGELFF. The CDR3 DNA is TGTGCCGCAGCCGGGCTAGCGGGGTCCTTGAACACCGGGGAGCTGTTTTTT.

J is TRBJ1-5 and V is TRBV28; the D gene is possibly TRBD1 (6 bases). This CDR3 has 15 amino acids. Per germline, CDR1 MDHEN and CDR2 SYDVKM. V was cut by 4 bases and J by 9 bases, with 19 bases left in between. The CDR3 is CASSSTGRSDRPQHF. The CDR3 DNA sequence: TGTGCCAGCAGTTCGACAGGCCGCTCTGATCGGCCCCAGCATTTT. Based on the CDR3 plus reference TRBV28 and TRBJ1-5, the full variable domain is DVKVTQSSRYLVKRTGEKVFLECVQDMDHENMFWYRQDPGLGLRLIYFSYDVKMKEKGDIPEGYSVSREKKERFSLILESASTNQTSMYLCASSSTGRSDRPQHFGDGTRLSIL.

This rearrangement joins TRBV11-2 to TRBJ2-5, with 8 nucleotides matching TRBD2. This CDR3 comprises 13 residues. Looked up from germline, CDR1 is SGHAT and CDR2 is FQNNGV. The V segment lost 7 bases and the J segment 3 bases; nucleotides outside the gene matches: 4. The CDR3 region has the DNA TGTGCCAGCACCTACGGGGGGGAAGAGACCCAGTACTTC. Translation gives CASTYGGEETQYF.

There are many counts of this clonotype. This CDR3 reads CASSLGGIRTEAFF. For the CDR3, the DNA is TGCGCCAGCAGCTTGGGGGGGATAAGGACTGAAGCTTTCTTT. V gene TRBV5-1 combines with J gene TRBJ1-1; perhaps TRBD1 as D (5 bases). The V gene's germline CDR1 is SGHRS and CDR2 YFSETQ. V lost 0 bases, J lost 5 bases, and 11 bases lay in between. The CDR3 is 14 residues long.

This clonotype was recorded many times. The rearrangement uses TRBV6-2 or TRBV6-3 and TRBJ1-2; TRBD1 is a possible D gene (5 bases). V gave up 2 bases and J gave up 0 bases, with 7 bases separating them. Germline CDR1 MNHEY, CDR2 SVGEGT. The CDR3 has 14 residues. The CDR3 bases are TGTGCCAGCAGTTACAGGGACGCTAACTATGGCTACACCTTC. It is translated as CASSYRDANYGYTF.

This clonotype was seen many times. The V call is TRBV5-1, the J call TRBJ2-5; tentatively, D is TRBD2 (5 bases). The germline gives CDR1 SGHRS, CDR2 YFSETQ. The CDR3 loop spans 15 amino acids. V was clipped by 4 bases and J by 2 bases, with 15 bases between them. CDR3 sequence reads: CASSRASQRQETQYF. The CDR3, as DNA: TGCGCCAGCAGCCGGGCATCACAGCGGCAAGAGACCCAGTACTTC.

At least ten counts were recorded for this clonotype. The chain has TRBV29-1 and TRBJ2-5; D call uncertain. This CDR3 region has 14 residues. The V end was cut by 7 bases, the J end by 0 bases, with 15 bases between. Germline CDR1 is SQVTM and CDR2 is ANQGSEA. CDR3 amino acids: CSAPGRANQETQYF. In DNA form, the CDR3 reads TGCAGCGCCCCCGGTCGGGCCAACCAAGAGACCCAGTACTTC. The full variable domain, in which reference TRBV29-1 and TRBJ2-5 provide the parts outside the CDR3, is SAVISQKPSRDICQRGTSLTIQCQVDSQVTMMFWYRQQPGQSLTLIATANQGSEATYESGFVIDKFPISRPNLTFSTLTVSNMSPEDSSIYLCSAPGRANQETQYFGPGTRLLVL.